This paragraph reports one TCR beta chain. What it binds is not known. Generated by immunoSEQ multiplex PCR, the TCRdb table keeps only in-frame clones and is missing some. The sample shows hundreds of thousands of clones, 75% to 90% of them seen only once. The CDR3 has 15 residues. The V end was cut by 7 bases, the J end by 8 bases, with 23 bases between. Germline V gene lookup returns CDR1 MNHEY and CDR2 SVGAGI. The treatment is: 19 received Ad26.COV2.S at low or high dose, single or two shots; roughly five received placebo; per-sample allocation not given. Material that was analyzed had been drawn on day 63 after the first vaccine or placebo injection. This record comes from a study of Ad26.COV2.S vaccination and SARS-CoV-2 variants. Study-level points and caveats: Estimates derived from TCR breadth and depth analyses may have underestimated total T cell responses. It was reported that spike-specific CD8+ and CD4+ T cell responses were substantially broad after vaccination. Vaccine and placebo recipients had similar non-spike TCR breadth.

The sample was peripheral blood, taken in a trial of Ad26.COV2.S vaccine versus placebo. This chain links TRBV6-5 with TRBJ1-2; D possibly corresponds to TRBD1 (5 bases). The origin of this receptor is a person aged 18-60 years who received the Ad26.COV2.S COVID-19 vaccine or a placebo. The CDR3 spells CASKLLEGRLGGYTF. The CDR3 DNA follows: TGTGCCAGCAAGTTATTGGAGGGGCGCCTAGGGGGCTACACCTTC.